The 18 T cell receptor beta chains given below trace back to one sample, sequenced in a study of CD8+ T cells in alopecia areata. The authors extracted RNA and reverse transcribed it into cDNA as the sequencing template. The method was immunoSEQ multiplex PCR; TCRdb's version includes in-frame clones alone and lacks a portion of them. The sample consists of 100,000 to 150,000 clones, 45% to 60% of them appearing once. The sequencing used CD4+ T cells sorted from blood, collected at week 0. The source of these receptors is a human donor with alopecia areata.

This clone has only a few counts. The gene calls are TRBV2 and TRBJ2-2; 7 bases are shared with TRBD2. CDR1 and CDR2 (germline): SNHLY, FYNNEI. V shed 4 bases and J 7 bases; nucleotides not matched to a gene: 6. The CDR3 has 14 residues. The CDR3 loop is CASSAAGVSGELFF. The DNA of the CDR3 is TGTGCCAGCAGTGCCGCGGGAGTGAGCGGGGAGCTGTTTTTT.

This clone has more than one count but fewer than ten. The chain employs TRBV28 and TRBJ2-7, with a possible D match to TRBD2 (6 bases). The germline V and J ends were trimmed by 6 bases and 3 bases, with 18 bases remaining between them. CDR1 and CDR2 (germline): MDHEN, SYDVKM. There are 15 residues in the CDR3. This CDR3 reads CASRAEGTPVYEQYF. CDR3 coding DNA: TGTGCCAGCAGAGCGGAGGGGACGCCGGTCTACGAGCAGTACTTC.

This chain links TRBV5-1 with TRBJ2-1; 8 bases match TRBD2. The ends lost 4 bases at V and 5 bases at J; junction bases unmatched: 11. CDR1 is SGHRS and CDR2 is YFSETQ in the germline V gene. CDR3 length equals 16 residues. In nucleotides, the CDR3 is TGCGCCAGCAGCCCTCAGTTAGCGGGGATTGACAATGAGCAGTTCTTC. Translation: CASSPQLAGIDNEQFF.

This clone was found a few times. The CDR3 spells CASSQALKSSYEQYF. The CDR3 nucleotides read TGCGCCAGCAGCCAAGCGCTCAAAAGCTCCTACGAGCAGTACTTC. The rearrangement joins TRBV4-1 to TRBJ2-7, with D unresolved. The V gene's germline CDR1 is MGHRA and CDR2 YSYEKL. Trimming cost V 1 base and J 0 bases, with 10 bases left between them. The CDR3 spans 15 residues.

The rearrangement joins TRBV29-1 to TRBJ2-7; TRBD1 matches 8 bases. The CDR3 runs 12 residues. J was trimmed by 4 bases and V by 4 bases; bases with no gene match: 3. Germline V gives CDR1 SQVTM, CDR2 ANQGSEA. CDR3 in amino acids: CSVGQGLYEQYF. DNA for the CDR3: TGCAGCGTTGGACAGGGGCTATACGAGCAGTACTTC.

In its sample, this clone was seen once. V gene TRBV6-5 combines with J gene TRBJ1-2, with D unclear. V was trimmed by 10 bases and J by 1 base, leaving 10 bases between them. Germline V CDR1 and CDR2: MNHEY, SVGAGI. There are 12 residues in the CDR3. CDR3 bases: TGTGCCACCAAACAGTTTAACTATGGCTACACCTTC. Its translation: CATKQFNYGYTF.

In this sample, this clone turned up a few times. J is TRBJ1-1 and V is TRBV6-6; 9 bases fit TRBD1. The V gene's germline CDR1 is MNHNY and CDR2 SVGAGI (reference sequence). This CDR3 spans 12 amino acids. J lost 8 bases, V lost 6 bases, and 4 bases had no gene match. The CDR3 protein is CASRLGTGEAFF. In DNA form, the CDR3 reads TGTGCCAGCAGGCTGGGGACAGGGGAAGCTTTCTTT.

The chain is built from TRBV7-9 and TRBJ1-2; D is unresolved. Between the trimmed V and J ends, which lost 4 bases and 4 bases, there was a span of 13 bases. Germline assignment: CDR1 SEHNR and CDR2 FQNEAQ (reference sequence). This CDR3 has 14 residues. The CDR3 DNA reads TGTGCCAGCAGCTCCGAGAGGTGGTCCTATGGCTACACCTTC. This codes for CASSSERWSYGYTF.

The chain uses TRBV6-4 and TRBJ2-2; 8 bases are shared with TRBD2. The CDR3 contains 15 residues. With V trimmed by 8 bases and J by 0 bases, 5 bases remained unmatched. The germline gives CDR1 MRHNA, CDR2 SNTAGT. DNA of the CDR3: TGTGCCAGCTTTCTAGCGGGCCCGAACACCGGGGAGCTGTTTTTT. This encodes CASFLAGPNTGELFF.

In its sample, this clone was seen a few times. The sample carries other DNA sequences with the same CDR3. The chain recombines TRBV7-9 with TRBJ2-7; 7 nucleotides match TRBD2. This CDR3 has 13 residues. Trimming removed 3 bases from V and 2 bases from J; junction bases left unmatched: 1. Germline CDR1 and CDR2: SEHNR and FQNEAQ (reference sequence). The CDR3 here is CASSLGGTYEQYF. In DNA form, the CDR3 reads TGTGCCAGCAGCTTGGGGGGGACCTACGAGCAGTACTTC.

In DNA form, the CDR3 reads TGTGCCAGCAGCTTGGCGGCTCTGGACGCGGAGACCCAGTACTTC. Protein: CASSLAALDAETQYF. The V gene is TRBV5-6, the J gene TRBJ2-5; D call uncertain. V lost 0 bases and J lost 5, with 14 bases in between. CDR1 and CDR2 from the germline V gene are SGHDT and YYEEEE. The CDR3 has 15 amino acids.

The chain is built from TRBV29-1 and TRBJ2-3, with TRBD2 matching 7 bases. The CDR3 covers 18 residues. From germline, CDR1 is SQVTM and CDR2 ANQGSEA. Trimming removed 7 bases from V and 2 bases from J; junction bases left unmatched: 21. This CDR3 is CSGTGLEPSTHNTDTQYF. In nucleotides, the CDR3 is TGCAGCGGGACTGGACTAGAACCTTCAACCCACAACACAGATACGCAGTATTTT.

The rearrangement links TRBV7-2 to TRBJ1-1, with 8 bases identical to TRBD1. The CDR3 runs 14 residues. Germline V gene lookup returns CDR1 SGHTA and CDR2 FQGNSA. V was pared by 4 bases and J by 5 bases, with 6 bases of the junction left unmatched. The CDR3 DNA follows: TGTGCCAGCAGCTCCAGGACAGGGACGACTGAAGCTTTCTTT. Its protein product is CASSSRTGTTEAFF.

The rearrangement uses TRBV5-8 and TRBJ2-2; 10 bases map to TRBD2. J gave up 3 bases and V 3 bases, and 8 bases lay outside the gene matches. The germline gives CDR1 SGHTS, CDR2 YDEGEE. The CDR3 spans 17 residues. In DNA form, the CDR3 reads TGTGCCAGCAGCTGGGCGCTAGCGGGAGTTGACACCGGGGAGCTGTTTTTT. The encoded protein is CASSWALAGVDTGELFF.

The gene calls are TRBV7-3 and TRBJ1-5; 12 positions agree with TRBD1. V shed 5 bases, J shed 0 bases, and the junction held 5 bases outside the gene matches. The CDR3 has 17 residues. Germline V gene lookup returns CDR1 SGHTA and CDR2 FQGTGA. DNA of the CDR3: TGTGCCAGCAGCGTGGGACAGGGGGCCCCTAGCAATCAGCCCCAGCATTTT. Its translation: CASSVGQGAPSNQPQHF.

The chain joins TRBV14 to TRBJ1-2; the match to TRBD1 covers 8 bases. The CDR3 is made up of 15 amino acids. Germline-derived CDR1 and CDR2 are SGHDN and FVKESK. The J segment lost 2 bases and the V segment lost 2 bases, leaving 4 bases of the junction unmatched. The CDR3 protein is CASSQLGQANYGYTF. The DNA of the CDR3 is TGTGCCAGCAGCCAATTGGGACAGGCAAACTATGGCTACACCTTC.

The chain employs TRBV15 and TRBJ2-3; TRBD1 matches 9 bases. The length of the CDR3 is 17 residues. Germline CDR1 and CDR2: LNHNV and YYDKDF (reference sequence). J was trimmed by 2 bases and V by 3 bases; bases with no gene match: 9. CDR3: CATSSQKGQGTTDTQYF. The CDR3 DNA reads as TGTGCCACCAGCAGTCAGAAGGGACAGGGAACCACAGATACGCAGTATTTT.

The chain joins TRBV7-3 to TRBJ2-3; 8 nucleotides line up with TRBD2. From germline, CDR1 is SGHTA and CDR2 FQGTGA. J gave up 0 bases and V 5 bases, and 13 bases lay outside the gene matches. The CDR3 is 18 amino acids. Here the CDR3 DNA reads TGTGCCAGCAGCACCGAAGCTACTAGCGGATTTAGCACAGATACGCAGTATTTT. This encodes CASSTEATSGFSTDTQYF.